This T cell receptor beta chain is drawn from a study of blood T cell repertoires in COVID-19. The protocol was immunoSEQ multiplex PCR, while the TCRdb copy is restricted to in-frame clones and leaves out a portion. Of about 300,000 clones in the sample, roughly 85% were seen once. CDR3 size: 12 residues. V was trimmed by 4 bases and J by 7 bases, leaving 14 bases between them. The V gene's germline CDR1 is SQVTM and CDR2 ANQGSEA. V is TRBV29-1 and J is TRBJ2-7; D is perhaps TRBD2 (7 bases). Sequenced material: peripheral blood. The receptor's source is a human donor in a cohort sampled during active COVID-19. The CDR3 coding sequence is TGCAGCGTTGTGGGGGGGGCGGATGAGCAGTACTTC. This encodes CSVVGGADEQYF.